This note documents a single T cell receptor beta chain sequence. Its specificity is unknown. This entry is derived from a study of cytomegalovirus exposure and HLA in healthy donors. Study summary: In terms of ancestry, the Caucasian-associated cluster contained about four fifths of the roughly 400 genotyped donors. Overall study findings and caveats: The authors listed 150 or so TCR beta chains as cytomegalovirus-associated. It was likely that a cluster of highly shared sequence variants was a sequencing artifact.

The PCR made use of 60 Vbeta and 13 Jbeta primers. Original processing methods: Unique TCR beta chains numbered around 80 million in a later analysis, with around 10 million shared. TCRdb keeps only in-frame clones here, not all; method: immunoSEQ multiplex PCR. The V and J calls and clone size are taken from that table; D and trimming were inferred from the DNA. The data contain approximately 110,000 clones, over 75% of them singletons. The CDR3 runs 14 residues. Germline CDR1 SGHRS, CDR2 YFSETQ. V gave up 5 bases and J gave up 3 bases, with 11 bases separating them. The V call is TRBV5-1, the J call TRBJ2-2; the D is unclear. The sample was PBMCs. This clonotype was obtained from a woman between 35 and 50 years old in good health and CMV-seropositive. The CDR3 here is CASSKSTYTGELFF. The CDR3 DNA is TGCGCCAGCAGTAAATCTACCTACACCGGGGAGCTGTTTTTT.